Presented here are 10 T cell receptor beta chains from one specimen sequenced in a study of T-cell memory formation after mild COVID-19. Each CDR3 protein is one row after TCRdb ran MiXCR on the 5' RACE reads. The sample comprises 140,000 or so distinct CDR3 sequences, around 5.8% of which are singletons, and approximately 2.1% rests with the top ten. The sequenced material came from PBMCs or a T cell subset sorted from them (not recorded which). The receptor source for this set is an adult woman who had mild COVID-19 (a few samples of this study predate the infection). Cell type and time point are not known.

In this sample, this clonotype turned up many times. The V gene is TRBV7-8, the J gene TRBJ2-3, with 8 bases matching TRBD1. The CDR3 is 17 amino acids. J gave up 7 bases and V 6 bases, and 18 bases lay outside the gene matches. The germline V gene has CDR1 SGHVS and CDR2 FQNEAQ. CDR3 sequence (DNA): TGTGCCAGCAGATCGACAGGGGCCGTTGGGTTGCGGAATACGCAGTATTTT. Translating it yields CASRSTGAVGLRNTQYF.

This clonotype was detected a few times. The J gene is TRBJ2-2, the V gene TRBV25-1, with D unresolved. This CDR3 has 14 amino acids. The V end was cut by 5 bases, the J end by 1 base, with 8 bases between. From germline, CDR1 is MGHDK and CDR2 SYGVNS. CDR3 residues: CASSPRLNTGELFF. The CDR3, as DNA: TGTGCCAGCAGTCCCCGCTTGAACACCGGGGAGCTGTTTTTT.

This clonotype was observed many times. The V and J genes are TRBV30 and TRBJ2-2, with 8 bases that match TRBD1. CDR3 length: 13 residues. CDR1 GTSNPN and CDR2 SVGIG come from the germline V gene (reference sequence). CDR3: CAHNDRGAGELFF. The CDR3 DNA is TGTGCGCACAACGACAGGGGTGCCGGGGAGCTGTTTTTT.

This clonotype was seen repeatedly, ten times or more. This chain joins TRBV6-2 or TRBV6-3 and TRBJ2-3; 8 bases line up with TRBD2. V was clipped by 5 bases and J by 1 base; unmatched bases: 5. CDR1 and CDR2 from the germline V gene are MNHEY and SVGEGT. The length of the CDR3 is 15 residues. CDR3 DNA: TGTGCCAGCAGTCAACTTAGCGGGGGCACAGATACGCAGTATTTT. It translates to CASSQLSGGTDTQYF.

This clonotype was recorded at least ten times. V usage is TRBV25-1 and J usage is TRBJ2-1; D not resolved. The V gene lost 3 bases and the J gene lost 9 bases, with 6 bases spanning the gap. The CDR3 runs 11 residues. Germline-derived CDR1 and CDR2 are MGHDK and SYGVNS. The CDR3 loop reads CASSERSEQFF. The CDR3 region has the DNA TGTGCCAGCAGTGAGAGGAGTGAGCAGTTCTTC.

A few counts support this clonotype. The gene calls are TRBV7-2 and TRBJ2-1; D could derive from TRBD1 or TRBD2 (5 bases each). Germline-derived CDR1 and CDR2 are SGHTA and FQGNSA. The CDR3 is 14 amino acids. V lost 6 bases, J lost 1 base, and 10 bases lay in between. CDR3 coding DNA: TGTGCCAGCAGTTATGGGGGATCCTACAATGAGCAGTTCTTC. Protein: CASSYGGSYNEQFF.

V is TRBV6-2 or TRBV6-3 and J is TRBJ2-1; no reliable D call. CDR1 is MNHEY and CDR2 is SVGEGT in the germline V gene. Trimming cost V 2 bases and J 5 bases, with 13 bases left between them. The CDR3 spans 15 residues. This chain's CDR3 is CASSYPPGWDNEQFF. CDR3 nucleotides: TGTGCCAGCAGTTACCCCCCCGGGTGGGACAATGAGCAGTTCTTC.

This clonotype was seen repeatedly, ten times or more. CDR3 region: CASSDDQVGGDTQYF. CDR3 nucleotide sequence: TGTGCCAGCAGCGACGACCAGGTGGGAGGGGATACGCAGTATTTT. The chain uses TRBV9 and TRBJ2-3; 7 nucleotides agree with TRBD2. With V trimmed by 3 bases and J by 6 bases, 10 bases remained unmatched. The germline CDR1 and CDR2 sequences are SGDLS and YYNGEE. This CDR3 has 15 residues.

This clonotype was observed a handful of times. The rearrangement links TRBV6-6 to TRBJ1-2; D is unresolved. This CDR3 is 15 amino acids long. The V end lost 2 bases, the J end lost 0 bases, and 10 bases lay between the germline ends. CDR1 is MNHNY, CDR2 SVGAGI, per germline (reference sequence). The CDR3 reads CASSYVPAPNYGYTF. CDR3 nucleotide sequence: TGTGCCAGCAGTTACGTCCCAGCTCCTAACTATGGCTACACCTTC.

The chain has TRBV6-5 and TRBJ2-2; D might be TRBD1 or TRBD2, each matching 5 bases. Looked up from germline, CDR1 is MNHEY and CDR2 is SVGAGI. V dropped 2 bases and J dropped 13 bases, with 14 bases sitting between them. This CDR3 has 13 residues. The CDR3 region has the DNA TGTGCCAGCAGTTACGGGGCTAAAGCGGTGCTGTTTTTT. This sequence encodes CASSYGAKAVLFF.